Following are 17 T cell receptor beta chains from one sample sequenced in a study of patients and donors after allogeneic stem cell transplantation. Using its own MiXCR run on the RT-PCR reads, TCRdb lists one record per CDR3 protein. The sample yields 920,000 or so distinct CDR3 sequences, about a sixth seen once. Sequencing was performed on blood, either unsorted or a sorted T cell fraction (not recorded which). Receptors originate from a human donor who was either an allogeneic HSCT recipient or a stem cell or donor lymphocyte infusion donor (not recorded which). It is not recorded whose cells these are; they may come from a transplant donor.

The sample holds many counts of this clonotype. The CDR3 DNA is TGCAGCGTTGAAACGGGACTAGAGTCCTACAATGAGCAGTTCTTC. Its translation is CSVETGLESYNEQFF. This sequence joins TRBV29-1 and TRBJ2-1; 8 bases fit TRBD2. Germline V gives CDR1 SQVTM, CDR2 ANQGSEA. The trim removed 2 bases at V and 1 base at J, leaving 4 bases unmatched. The CDR3 runs to 15 residues.

This sequence joins TRBV19 and TRBJ2-2, with TRBD1 matching over 7 bases. Trimming cost V 6 bases and J 4 bases; bases outside gene matches: 17. Germline CDR1 and CDR2: LNHDA and SQIVND (reference sequence). CDR3 length: 18 amino acids. The CDR3 sequence: CASSSESLTGMGTGELFF. CDR3 DNA sequence: TGTGCCAGTAGCTCCGAATCACTGACAGGGATGGGCACCGGGGAGCTGTTTTTT.

V gene TRBV11-2 combines with J gene TRBJ1-2; 7 positions agree with TRBD1. This CDR3 has 16 amino acids. The J segment lost 0 bases and the V segment lost 5 bases, leaving 9 bases of the junction unmatched. The germline CDR1 and CDR2 sequences are SGHAT and FQNNGV. CDR3 DNA: TGTGCCAGCAGCCCCCCCGGGACAGAGTCTAACTATGGCTACACCTTC. It specifies CASSPPGTESNYGYTF. Looking up the rest from reference TRBV11-2 and TRBJ1-2 gives the full variable domain: EAGVAQSPRYKIIEKRQSVAFWCNPISGHATLYWYQQILGQGPKLLIQFQNNGVVDDSQLPKDRFSAERLKGVDSTLKIQPAKLEDSAVYLCASSPPGTESNYGYTFGSGTRLTVV.

This clonotype has more than one count but fewer than ten. This chain uses TRBV9 with TRBJ2-1; tentatively, D is TRBD2 (7 bases). CDR1 SGDLS and CDR2 YYNGEE come from the germline V gene. The CDR3 covers 15 residues. The V and J ends lost 4 bases and 6 bases respectively, with 17 bases between them. CDR3 loop: CASSMKGGSGNEQFF. The DNA of the CDR3 is TGTGCCAGCAGCATGAAGGGGGGGAGTGGCAATGAGCAGTTCTTC.

CDR3 sequence reads: CSAIWGMETQYF. Written as DNA, the CDR3 is TGCAGTGCTATCTGGGGGATGGAGACCCAGTACTTC. This chain uses TRBV20-1 with TRBJ2-5; D is perhaps TRBD1 or TRBD2 (5 bases each). Germline V gives CDR1 DFQATT, CDR2 SNEGSKA (reference sequence). CDR3 length: 12 residues. The V and J ends lost 4 bases and 5 bases respectively, with 11 bases between them.

This clonotype turned up a few times. The chain joins TRBV19 to TRBJ2-7; D is uncertain. The length of the CDR3 is 15 residues. Germline CDR1 reads LNHDA; CDR2 reads SQIVND (reference sequence). V was cut by 3 bases and J by 2 bases, with 14 bases left in between. The CDR3 nucleotides read TGTGCCAGTAGTATGGAATTTGGGCACCCCTACGAGCAGTACTTC. Translation: CASSMEFGHPYEQYF.

This CDR3 is CASSRPGRGRGTEAFF. CDR3 DNA sequence: TGTGCCAGCAGTCGGCCCGGGAGGGGAAGAGGCACTGAAGCTTTCTTT. This chain uses TRBV28 with TRBJ1-1; D might be TRBD1 (5 bases). Per the germline V gene, CDR1 is MDHEN and CDR2 is SYDVKM. The CDR3 runs to 16 residues. Deletions cut 5 bases from V and 4 bases from J, with 20 bases between. The entire variable domain, with the rest obtained from reference TRBV28 and TRBJ1-1, is as follows: DVKVTQSSRYLVKRTGEKVFLECVQDMDHENMFWYRQDPGLGLRLIYFSYDVKMKEKGDIPEGYSVSREKKERFSLILESASTNQTSMYLCASSRPGRGRGTEAFFGQGTRLTVV.

This clonotype has just a few counts. The chain has TRBV10-2 and TRBJ1-2, with D hard to call. The V gene lost 0 bases and the J gene lost 7 bases, with 12 bases spanning the gap. The germline V gene encodes CDR1 WSHSY and CDR2 SAAADI. The CDR3 loop spans 14 amino acids. CDR3 DNA sequence: TGCGCCAGCAGTGAGTCTAAAGCATTCGGTGGCTACACCTTC. It specifies CASSESKAFGGYTF.

This clonotype came up a few times. The CDR3 loop is CASSLLDTIYF. CDR3 nucleotides: TGTGCCAGCAGCTTACTAGACACCATATATTTT. The rearrangement joins TRBV7-2 to TRBJ1-3; no clear D. This CDR3 has 11 residues. Trimming pared 2 bases from V and 8 bases from J, leaving 4 bases between. Germline CDR1 reads SGHTA; CDR2 reads FQGNSA.

The chain combines TRBV24-1 with TRBJ2-3; D might be TRBD2 (6 bases). The CDR3 is 16 amino acids. Trimming removed 4 bases at V and 0 bases at J, with 13 bases between. The germline gives CDR1 KGHDR, CDR2 SFDVKD. The CDR3 here is CATSDSGRASTDTQYF. CDR3 coding DNA: TGTGCCACCAGTGACTCCGGGAGAGCTAGCACAGATACGCAGTATTTT.

This clonotype was observed a few times. The chain employs TRBV5-1 and TRBJ2-7; D ambiguous. V lost 1 base to trimming and J lost 1 base, with 9 bases between them. Germline CDR1 and CDR2: SGHRS and YFSETQ. The CDR3 has 14 residues. CDR3 DNA sequence: TGCGCCAGCAGCTTGACAGACCCGTCCTACGAGCAGTACTTC. It is translated as CASSLTDPSYEQYF.

This chain connects TRBV12-3 or TRBV12-4 to TRBJ2-5, with a weak D call TRBD1 (6 bases). Trimming stripped 3 bases from V and 3 bases from J, with 17 bases between. CDR3 length: 16 amino acids. The CDR3 loop reads CASSFGNLGAEETQYF. The CDR3 DNA is TGTGCCAGCAGTTTTGGTAATTTGGGGGCGGAAGAGACCCAGTACTTC.

This clonotype appeared a few times. This rearrangement joins TRBV18 to TRBJ1-6; D unclear. Germline V gene lookup returns CDR1 KGHSH and CDR2 LQKENI. V was pared by 5 bases and J by 4 bases, with 6 bases between. This CDR3 spans 13 amino acids. CDR3 region: CASSMEYNSPLHF. The CDR3 DNA is TGTGCCAGCTCAATGGAATATAATTCACCCCTCCACTTT.

V gene TRBV7-8 combines with J gene TRBJ2-7, with a possible D match to TRBD1 (6 bases). The CDR3 has 13 residues. Germline assignment: CDR1 SGHVS and CDR2 FQNEAQ. V gave up 5 bases and J gave up 5 bases, with 13 bases separating them. DNA for the CDR3: TGTGCCAGCAGCAAATTCAGGGGAGACGAGCAGTACTTC. Its protein is CASSKFRGDEQYF.

This clonotype was counted a single time. This chain links TRBV5-6 with TRBJ2-7; maybe TRBD1 (6 bases). This CDR3 contains 18 residues. Looked up from germline, CDR1 is SGHDT and CDR2 is YYEEEE. V lost 4 bases, J lost 3 bases, and 26 bases lay in between. CDR3: CASSTNPPGTGTSYEQYF. The CDR3 coding sequence is TGTGCCAGCAGCACCAACCCACCGGGTACCGGGACAAGCTACGAGCAGTACTTC.

This clonotype was seen a few times. The gene calls are TRBV6-5 and TRBJ1-1; D may be TRBD1 (5 bases). Germline V lookup: CDR1 MNHEY, CDR2 SVGAGI. The CDR3 totals 16 residues. The ends were cut back, 2 bases at V and 1 base at J, with 14 bases in the middle. The CDR3 sequence is CASSYGGEAQNTEAFF. The CDR3 nucleotides read TGTGCCAGCAGTTACGGGGGTGAGGCACAGAACACTGAAGCTTTCTTT.

This clonotype has only a few counts. V gene TRBV30 combines with J gene TRBJ2-7; D is ambiguous. CDR3 length: 14 residues. Trimming took off 0 bases at V and 0 bases at J, with 9 bases between the two ends. The germline V gene encodes CDR1 GTSNPN and CDR2 SVGIG (reference sequence). Here the CDR3 reads CAWSVRQRSYEQYF. The CDR3 nucleotides read TGTGCCTGGAGTGTACGCCAGCGCTCCTACGAGCAGTACTTC.